The T cell receptor (beta chain) described here comes from a study of neurological immune-mediated disorders. One entry per CDR3 protein results from TCRdb running MiXCR on the 5' RACE reads. The sample lists 50,000 or so distinct CDR3 sequences, 9% to 12% seen once, with 21% in the top ten. This clonotype was recorded at least ten times. Sequenced: PBMCs. This receptor was identified in a woman aged 40 to 50 with HTLV-1-associated myelopathy (HAM/TSP).

DNA for the CDR3: TGTGCCAGCACTCTAGGTGGAGGGGGGGCGGAGACCCAGTACTTC. Its protein product is CASTLGGGGAETQYF. The chain carries TRBV12-3 or TRBV12-4 and TRBJ2-5, with a tentative D call TRBD2 (7 bases). Between the trimmed V and J ends, which lost 7 bases and 5 bases, there was a span of 20 bases. The CDR3 is 15 amino acids.